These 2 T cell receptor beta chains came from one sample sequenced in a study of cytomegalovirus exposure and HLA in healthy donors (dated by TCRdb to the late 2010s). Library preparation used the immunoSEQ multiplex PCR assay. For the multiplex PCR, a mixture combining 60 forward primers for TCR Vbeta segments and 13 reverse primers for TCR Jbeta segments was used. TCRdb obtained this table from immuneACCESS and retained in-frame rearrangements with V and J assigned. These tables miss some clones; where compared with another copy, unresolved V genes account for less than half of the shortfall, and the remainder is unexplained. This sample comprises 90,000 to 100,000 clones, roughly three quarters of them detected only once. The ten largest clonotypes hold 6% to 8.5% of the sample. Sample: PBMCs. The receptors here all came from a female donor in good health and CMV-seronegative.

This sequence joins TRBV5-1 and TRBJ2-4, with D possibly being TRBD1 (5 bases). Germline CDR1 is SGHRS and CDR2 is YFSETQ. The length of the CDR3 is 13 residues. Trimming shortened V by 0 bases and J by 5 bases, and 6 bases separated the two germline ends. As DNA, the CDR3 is TGCGCCAGCAGCTTGGAAGGGGAAAACATTCAGTACTTC. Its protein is CASSLEGENIQYF.

The CDR3 region has the DNA TGTGCCAGCAGCGCGGGTCCAAATCAGCCCCAGCATTTT. Residues: CASSAGPNQPQHF. The chain couples TRBV7-2 to TRBJ1-5; D gene uncertain. The CDR3 loop spans 13 amino acids. The V end was cut by 5 bases, the J end by 4 bases, with 9 bases between. Looked up from germline, CDR1 is SGHTA and CDR2 is FQGNSA.